Sequencing of this T cell receptor beta chain was carried out in a study of patients and donors after allogeneic stem cell transplantation. TCRdb reprocessed the RT-PCR reads via MiXCR and lists one record per CDR3 protein. The table includes 400,000 to 500,000 distinct CDR3 sequences, 16% detected once. The CDR3 has 15 amino acids. The V and J ends lost 3 bases and 4 bases respectively, with 16 bases between them. Germline assignment: CDR1 GTSNPN and CDR2 SVGIG (reference sequence). This clonotype was detected a few times. The chain recombines TRBV30 with TRBJ2-1; TRBD1 or TRBD2 may be the D gene (6 bases each). This receptor was identified in a human donor who was either an allogeneic HSCT recipient or a stem cell or donor lymphocyte infusion donor (not recorded which). It is not recorded whose cells these are; they may come from a transplant donor. Specimen: blood, either unsorted or a sorted T cell fraction (not recorded which). In DNA, the CDR3 is TGTGCCTGGAGAATGTCGGGGGCCAAGTACAATGAGCAGTTCTTC. It is translated as CAWRMSGAKYNEQFF.